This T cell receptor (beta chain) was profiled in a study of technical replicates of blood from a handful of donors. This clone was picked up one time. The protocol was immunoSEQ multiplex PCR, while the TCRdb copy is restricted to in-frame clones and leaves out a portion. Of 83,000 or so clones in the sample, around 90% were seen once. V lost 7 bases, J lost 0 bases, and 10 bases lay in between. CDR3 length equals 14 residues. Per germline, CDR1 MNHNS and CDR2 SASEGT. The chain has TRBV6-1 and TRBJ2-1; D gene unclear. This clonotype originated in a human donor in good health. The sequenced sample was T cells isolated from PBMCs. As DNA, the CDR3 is TGTGCCAGCACCCTTGAGAGCTCCTACAATGAGCAGTTCTTC. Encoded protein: CASTLESSYNEQFF.